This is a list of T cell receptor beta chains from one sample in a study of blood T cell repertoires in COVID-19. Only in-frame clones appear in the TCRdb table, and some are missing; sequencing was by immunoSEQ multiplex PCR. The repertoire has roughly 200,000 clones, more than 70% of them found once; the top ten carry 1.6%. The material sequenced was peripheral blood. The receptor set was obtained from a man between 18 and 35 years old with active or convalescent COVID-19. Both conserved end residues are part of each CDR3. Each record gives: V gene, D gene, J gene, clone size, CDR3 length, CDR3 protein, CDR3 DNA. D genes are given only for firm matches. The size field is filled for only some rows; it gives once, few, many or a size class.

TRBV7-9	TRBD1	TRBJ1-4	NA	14	CASSLAGQNEKLFF	TGTGCCAGCAGCTTAGCGGGACAGAATGAAAAACTGTTTTTT
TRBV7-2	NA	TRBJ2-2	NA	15	CASSLVGVNTGELFF	TGTGCCAGCAGCTTAGTGGGAGTGAACACCGGGGAGCTGTTTTTT
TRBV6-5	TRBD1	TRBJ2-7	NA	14	CASSRQGAIYEQYF	TGTGCCAGCAGCCGACAGGGGGCGATCTACGAGCAGTACTTC
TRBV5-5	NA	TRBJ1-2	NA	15	CASSLAVSLNYGYTF	TGTGCCAGCAGCTTGGCGGTAAGCCTCAACTATGGCTACACCTTC
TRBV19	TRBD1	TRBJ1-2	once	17	CASSRSVTGGSNYGYTF	TGTGCCAGTAGTAGATCCGTAACAGGGGGCTCTAACTATGGCTACACCTTC
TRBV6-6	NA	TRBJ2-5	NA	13	CASIPPTRETQYF	TGTGCCAGCATTCCCCCCACGAGGGAGACCCAGTACTTC
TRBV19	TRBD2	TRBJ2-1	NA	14	CASSIRGGSNEQFF	TGTGCCAGTAGTATCCGGGGGGGCTCCAATGAGCAGTTCTTC
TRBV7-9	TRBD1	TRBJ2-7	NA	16	CASSLSPGTASYEQYF	TGTGCCAGCAGCTTATCCCCCGGGACAGCCTCCTACGAGCAGTACTTC
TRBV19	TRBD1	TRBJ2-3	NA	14	CASTRQGTLGTQYF	TGTGCCAGTACTCGACAGGGAACCTTGGGTACGCAGTATTTT
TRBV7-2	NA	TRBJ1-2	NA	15	CASSLARRTNYGYTF	TGTGCCAGCAGCTTAGCCCGCAGGACAAACTATGGCTACACCTTC
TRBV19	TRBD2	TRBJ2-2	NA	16	CASSRGLADPTGELFF	TGTGCCAGTAGTAGGGGACTAGCGGACCCCACCGGGGAGCTGTTTTTT
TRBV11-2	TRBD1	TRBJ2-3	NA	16	CASSLTGGLSTDTQYF	TGTGCCAGCAGCTTAACAGGGGGCTTGTCCACAGATACGCAGTATTTT
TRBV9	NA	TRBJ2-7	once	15	CASSVDPHSTYEQYF	TGTGCCAGCAGCGTAGACCCACACAGCACCTACGAGCAGTACTTC
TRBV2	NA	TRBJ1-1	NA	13	CASRPPEGPEAFF	TGTGCCAGCAGACCCCCGGAGGGCCCTGAAGCTTTCTTT
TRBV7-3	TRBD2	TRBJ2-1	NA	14	CASSPSGRNNEQFF	TGTGCCAGCAGCCCTAGCGGGAGGAACAATGAGCAGTTCTTC
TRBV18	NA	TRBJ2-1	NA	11	CASSVSNEQFF	TGTGCCAGCTCAGTCTCTAATGAGCAGTTCTTC
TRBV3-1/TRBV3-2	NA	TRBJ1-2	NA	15	CASSQRGGSAYGYTF	TGTGCCAGCAGCCAACGGGGGGGGTCCGCCTATGGCTACACCTTC
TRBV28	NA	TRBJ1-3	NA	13	CASSSGVGNTIYF	TGTGCCAGCAGTTCAGGGGTTGGAAACACCATATATTTT
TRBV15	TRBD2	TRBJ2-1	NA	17	CATSRDRIAGGLNEQFF	TGTGCCACCAGCAGAGATCGAATAGCGGGAGGTCTGAATGAGCAGTTCTTC
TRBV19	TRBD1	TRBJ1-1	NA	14	CASDRGGSNTEAFF	TGTGCCAGCGACAGGGGCGGTTCGAACACTGAAGCTTTCTTT
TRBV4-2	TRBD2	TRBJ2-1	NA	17	CASSQPRGGPNYNEQFF	TGTGCCAGCAGCCAGCCCCGGGGGGGACCGAACTACAATGAGCAGTTCTTC
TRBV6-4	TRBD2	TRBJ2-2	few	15	CASSDGTRNTGELFF	TGTGCCAGCAGTGACGGGACTAGAAACACCGGGGAGCTGTTTTTT
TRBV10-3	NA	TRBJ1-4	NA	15	CAISGGQGRDEKLFF	TGTGCCATCAGTGGTGGGCAGGGGCGTGATGAAAAACTGTTTTTT
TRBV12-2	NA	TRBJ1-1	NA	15	CASRPREGQNTEAFF	TGTGCAAGTCGCCCCCGGGAGGGGCAGAACACTGAAGCTTTCTTT
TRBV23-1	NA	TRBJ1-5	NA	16	CASSPILKDSNQPQHF	TGCGCCAGCAGTCCAATACTAAAGGATAGCAATCAGCCCCAGCATTTT
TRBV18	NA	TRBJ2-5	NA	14	CASSPTTGQETQYF	TGTGCCAGCTCACCGACGACAGGCCAAGAGACCCAGTACTTC
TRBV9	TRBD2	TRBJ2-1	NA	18	CASSGMTSGRVSYNEQFF	TGTGCCAGCAGCGGAATGACTAGCGGGAGGGTCTCCTACAATGAGCAGTTCTTC
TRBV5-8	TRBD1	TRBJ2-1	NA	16	CASRTTGVRFSHEQFF	TGTGCCAGCAGGACTACAGGGGTTCGCTTTTCCCATGAGCAGTTCTTC
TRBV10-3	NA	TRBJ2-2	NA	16	CAISEYETATTGELFF	TGTGCCATCAGTGAGTACGAGACAGCCACAACCGGGGAGCTGTTTTTT
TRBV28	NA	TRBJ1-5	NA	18	CASSWTVVFGYGNQPQHF	TGTGCCAGCAGTTGGACTGTGGTCTTCGGTTATGGCAATCAGCCCCAGCATTTT
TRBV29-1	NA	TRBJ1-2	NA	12	CSVGGVEGGYTF	TGCAGCGTTGGGGGGGTGGAAGGCGGCTACACCTTC
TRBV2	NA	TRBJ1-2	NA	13	CASSDKRYYGYTF	TGTGCCAGCAGTGATAAGAGGTACTATGGCTACACCTTC
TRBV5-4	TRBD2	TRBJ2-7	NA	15	CASSLDSGGSYEQYF	TGTGCCAGCAGCTTAGATAGCGGGGGGTCCTACGAGCAGTACTTC
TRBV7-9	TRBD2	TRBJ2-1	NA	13	CASSLLAGDEQFF	TGTGCCAGCAGCTTACTAGCGGGAGATGAGCAGTTCTTC
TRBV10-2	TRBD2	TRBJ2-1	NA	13	CASSGTSKNEQFF	TGCGCCAGCAGTGGGACTAGTAAAAATGAGCAGTTCTTC
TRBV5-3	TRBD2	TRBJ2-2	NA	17	CARSLALGGSGTGELFF	TGTGCCAGAAGCTTGGCTCTCGGCGGGAGCGGGACCGGGGAGCTGTTTTTT
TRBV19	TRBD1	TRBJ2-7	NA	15	CASSDLAGGVDEQYF	TGTGCCAGTAGTGACCTCGCAGGGGGTGTGGACGAGCAGTACTTC
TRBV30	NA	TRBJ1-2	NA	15	CACLGPSGKNYGYTF	TGTGCCTGCCTCGGGCCCTCGGGAAAAAACTATGGCTACACCTTC
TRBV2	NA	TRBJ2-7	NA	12	CASREDSYEQYF	TGTGCCAGCAGGGAGGACAGCTACGAGCAGTACTTC
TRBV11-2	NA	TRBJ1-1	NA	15	CASSLDGSGDTEAFF	TGTGCCAGCAGCTTAGACGGGTCGGGGGACACTGAAGCTTTCTTT
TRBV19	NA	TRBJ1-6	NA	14	CASSPEIRGSPLHF	TGTGCCAGTAGTCCCGAGATCAGGGGATCACCCCTCCACTTT
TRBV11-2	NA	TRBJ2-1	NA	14	CASSSAGSYNEQFF	TGTGCCAGCAGCTCTGCAGGCTCCTACAATGAGCAGTTCTTC
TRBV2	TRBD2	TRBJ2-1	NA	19	CASSGAVSGTPFSYNEQFF	TGTGCCAGCAGTGGTGCGGTTAGCGGGACCCCATTCTCCTACAATGAGCAGTTCTTC
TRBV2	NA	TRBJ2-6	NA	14	CASGEETGANVLTF	TGTGCCAGCGGGGAGGAGACTGGGGCCAACGTCCTGACTTTC
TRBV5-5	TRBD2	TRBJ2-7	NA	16	CASRNRGLAGAYEQYF	TGTGCCAGCAGAAACCGTGGACTAGCGGGGGCCTACGAGCAGTACTTC
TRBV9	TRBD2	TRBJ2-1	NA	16	CASSVGTSGIYNEQFF	TGTGCCAGCAGCGTCGGGACTAGCGGGATCTACAATGAGCAGTTCTTC
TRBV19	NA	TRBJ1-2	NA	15	CASTEVQRPNYGYTF	TGTGCCAGTACCGAGGTACAACGCCCTAACTATGGCTACACCTTC
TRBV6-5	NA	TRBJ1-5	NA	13	CASRRTENQPQHF	TGTGCCAGCAGAAGGACAGAAAATCAGCCCCAGCATTTT
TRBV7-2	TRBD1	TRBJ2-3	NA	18	CASSSYPDRGLSTDTQYF	TGTGCCAGCAGCTCCTACCCAGACAGGGGCCTAAGCACAGATACGCAGTATTTT
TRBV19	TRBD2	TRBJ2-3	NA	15	CASSSLAGSTDTQYF	TGTGCCAGTAGTAGTCTAGCGGGGAGCACAGATACGCAGTATTTT
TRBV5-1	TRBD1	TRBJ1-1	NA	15	CASSREQGMNTEAFF	TGCGCCAGCAGCCGGGAACAGGGGATGAACACTGAAGCTTTCTTT
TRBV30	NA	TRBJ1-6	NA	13	CAWAESYNSPLHF	TGTGCCTGGGCGGAGTCTTATAATTCACCCCTCCACTTT
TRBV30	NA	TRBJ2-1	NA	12	CAWSLVGNEQFF	TGTGCCTGGAGTTTAGTTGGCAATGAGCAGTTCTTC
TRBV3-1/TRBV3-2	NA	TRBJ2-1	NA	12	CASSRRNYEQFF	TGTGCCAGCAGCCGCCGCAACTATGAGCAGTTCTTC
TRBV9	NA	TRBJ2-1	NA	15	CASSVLLSGRDEQFF	TGTGCCAGCAGCGTTTTGCTCTCGGGGAGAGATGAGCAGTTCTTC
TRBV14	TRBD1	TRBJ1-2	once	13	CASSLTGGYGYTF	TGTGCCAGCAGCCTGACAGGGGGATATGGCTACACCTTC
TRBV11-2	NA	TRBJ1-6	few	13	CASSGDTFSPLHF	TGTGCCAGCAGCGGGGACACCTTTTCACCCCTCCACTTT
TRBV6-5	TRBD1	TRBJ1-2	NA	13	CASSWTGAYGYTF	TGTGCCAGCAGTTGGACAGGGGCCTATGGCTACACCTTC
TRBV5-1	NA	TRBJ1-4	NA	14	CASSIGQPDEKLFF	TGCGCCAGCAGCATAGGACAGCCAGATGAAAAACTGTTTTTT
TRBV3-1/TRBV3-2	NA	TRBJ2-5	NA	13	CASSQAQGETQYF	TGTGCCAGCAGCCAAGCACAGGGAGAGACCCAGTACTTC